This passage covers 27 T cell receptor beta chains from one sample sequenced in a study of cytomegalovirus exposure and HLA in healthy donors. The PCR contained 60 Vbeta and 13 Jbeta primers. This table comes from immunoSEQ multiplex PCR, and its TCRdb copy is limited to in-frame clones, with some not included. The table has about 200,000 clones, 65% to 80% seen once. Sequenced input: PBMCs. The receptors come from a woman aged 25 to 39 in good health and CMV-seropositive.

V usage is TRBV2 and J usage is TRBJ2-7, with 12 bases fitting TRBD2. The CDR3 loop spans 15 amino acids. Germline CDR1 and CDR2: SNHLY and FYNNEI. Trimming at V came to 7 bases and at J to 0 bases, leaving 4 bases not matched to a gene. CDR3 amino acids: CASNLAGGPSYEQYF. The CDR3 nucleotides read TGTGCCAGCAATCTAGCGGGAGGGCCCTCCTACGAGCAGTACTTC.

V is TRBV18 and J is TRBJ1-1; D is possibly TRBD1 (5 bases). Germline CDR1 reads KGHSH; CDR2 reads LQKENI. There are 13 residues in the CDR3. Trimming removed 5 bases from V and 3 bases from J, with 10 bases in between. The CDR3 sequence is CASSSSGDTEAFF. CDR3 in DNA: TGTGCCAGCTCATCTTCGGGGGACACTGAAGCTTTCTTT.

The rearrangement uses TRBV19 and TRBJ2-7; 8 nucleotides agree with TRBD1. In germline, CDR1 is LNHDA, CDR2 SQIVND (reference sequence). This CDR3 spans 12 amino acids. V shed 7 bases and J 6 bases; nucleotides not matched to a gene: 5. The CDR3 DNA follows: TGTGCCAGTACCCGGACAGGGTTCGAGCAGTACTTC. Translating it yields CASTRTGFEQYF.

V is TRBV2 and J is TRBJ2-7; D not resolved. Germline lookup yields CDR1 SNHLY and CDR2 FYNNEI. There are 12 residues in the CDR3. The germline V and J ends were trimmed by 3 bases and 2 bases, with 5 bases remaining between them. In nucleotides, the CDR3 is TGTGCCAGCAGTGAGGGCCCCTACGAGCAGTACTTC. It translates to CASSEGPYEQYF.

The V and J genes are TRBV7-2 and TRBJ2-1; no clear D gene. CDR3 size: 13 residues. Germline CDR1 and CDR2: SGHTA and FQGNSA. V lost 1 base and J lost 15, with 16 bases in between. The CDR3 region is CASSLVGENPPFF. The CDR3 DNA reads TGTGCCAGCAGCTTAGTAGGAGAAAACCCCCCGTTCTTC.

This clone was observed a single time. The chain carries TRBV7-2 and TRBJ1-1, with D unclear. The CDR3 consists of 12 residues. Trimming pared 0 bases from V and 6 bases from J, leaving 5 bases between. Germline V gene sequence: CDR1 SGHTA, CDR2 FQGNSA. The CDR3 region has the DNA TGTGCCAGCAGCTTAGCGAGAGCTGAAGCTTTCTTT. Translating gives CASSLARAEAFF.

This chain links TRBV6-6 with TRBJ2-7, with 7 positions matching TRBD1. Germline values: CDR1 MNHNY, CDR2 SVGAGI (reference sequence). The CDR3 sequence is 15 residues long. V dropped 5 bases and J dropped 1; count of bases not matched to a gene: 8. The CDR3, as DNA: TGTGCCAGCAGTCACCCCAGGGACAGATCCTACGAGCAGTACTTC. It is translated as CASSHPRDRSYEQYF.

The CDR3, as DNA: TGCGCCAGCAGCTTTAACCGGGGAGTTTGGGAGACCCAGTACTTC. It specifies CASSFNRGVWETQYF. The chain recombines TRBV5-1 with TRBJ2-5; a possible D gene is TRBD2 (5 bases). Trimming shortened V by 2 bases and J by 5 bases, and 16 bases separated the two germline ends. The CDR3 runs to 15 residues. Germline V gene data show CDR1 as SGHRS and CDR2 as YFSETQ.

The rearrangement uses TRBV21-1 and TRBJ2-1; the table's D call of TRBD1 was not tested on the DNA. TRBV21-1 is tagged as a pseudogene. The CDR3 runs to 13 residues. The CDR3 DNA reads as TGTGCCAGCAGCCGGGACAGGGGGGATGAGCAGTTCTTC. The encoded protein is CASSRDRGDEQFF.

The V gene is TRBV30, the J gene TRBJ2-7; maybe TRBD1 (5 bases). Deletions cut 4 bases from V and 4 bases from J, with 11 bases between. The germline V gene encodes CDR1 GTSNPN and CDR2 SVGIG (reference sequence). This CDR3 has 12 residues. The CDR3 nucleotides are TGTGCCTGGAATAGGGGAATGTACGAGCAGTACTTC. This gives the protein CAWNRGMYEQYF.

The chain has TRBV5-1 and TRBJ2-1; 12 nucleotides match TRBD2. Germline lookup yields CDR1 SGHRS and CDR2 YFSETQ. The CDR3 has 16 residues. V dropped 2 bases and J dropped 2; count of bases not matched to a gene: 2. CDR3 loop: CASSFRTSGAYNEQFF. CDR3 nucleotide sequence: TGCGCCAGCAGCTTCCGGACTAGCGGGGCCTACAATGAGCAGTTCTTC.

This clone appeared a few times. The gene calls are TRBV6-1 and TRBJ2-1; 11 bases align to TRBD1. Germline V gives CDR1 MNHNS, CDR2 SASEGT. The junction had 7 bases not matched to a gene; V was cut back by 7 bases and J by 8 bases. The CDR3 totals 14 residues. In DNA form, the CDR3 reads TGTGCCAGCACCTGGGGACAGGGGGTCGATGAGCAGTTCTTC. This gives the protein CASTWGQGVDEQFF.

This chain connects TRBV18 to TRBJ2-3; 9 bases match TRBD1. Trimming at V came to 4 bases and at J to 3 bases, leaving 5 bases not matched to a gene. Germline loops: CDR1 KGHSH, CDR2 LQKENI. CDR3 size: 15 residues. The DNA for the CDR3 is TGTGCCAGCTCACTCATGGGACAGGGAACAGATACGCAGTATTTT. The encoded protein is CASSLMGQGTDTQYF.

The genes are TRBV6-6 and TRBJ1-1; possible D gene TRBD1, 5 bases. The CDR3 loop spans 15 amino acids. The V gene lost 6 bases and the J gene lost 2 bases, with 16 bases spanning the gap. CDR1 MNHNY and CDR2 SVGAGI come from the germline V gene (reference sequence). CDR3 in DNA: TGTGCCAGCAGGAGGACACTGGACGGAAACACTGAAGCTTTCTTT. Translating it yields CASRRTLDGNTEAFF.

The rearrangement joins TRBV4-1 to TRBJ2-3; perhaps TRBD2 as D (5 bases). V dropped 1 base and J dropped 0 bases, with 11 bases sitting between them. Germline V gene data show CDR1 as MGHRA and CDR2 as YSYEKL. There are 16 residues in the CDR3. CDR3: CASSQGGRTSTDTQYF. In DNA form, the CDR3 reads TGCGCCAGCAGCCAAGGAGGGCGGACTAGCACAGATACGCAGTATTTT.

J is TRBJ1-6 and V is TRBV4-3; no firm D call. CDR1 is LGHNA and CDR2 is YSLEER in the germline V gene. The CDR3 spans 16 residues. Between the trimmed V and J ends, which lost 0 bases and 10 bases, there was a span of 16 bases. The CDR3 coding sequence is TGCGCCAGCAGCCAAGAAGTGAGGGCTGTGGGGTCACCCCTCCACTTT. The encoded protein is CASSQEVRAVGSPLHF.

This chain links TRBV9 with TRBJ2-6; 9 bases align to TRBD1. There are 18 residues in the CDR3. The germline V gene encodes CDR1 SGDLS and CDR2 YYNGEE. The V gene end was trimmed by 4 bases and the J gene end by 0 bases; junction bases not matched to a gene: 8. CDR3 DNA: TGTGCCAGCAGCCCCCGAGGGACAGGGAGCTCTGGGGCCAACGTCCTGACTTTC. The encoded protein is CASSPRGTGSSGANVLTF.

The rearrangement links TRBV4-1 to TRBJ2-1, with D uncertain. In germline, CDR1 is MGHRA, CDR2 YSYEKL. Trimming removed 3 bases from V and 5 bases from J, with 11 bases in between. This CDR3 is 14 amino acids long. The CDR3 coding sequence is TGCGCCAGCAGCCATCCGTTCGGTCACAATGAGCAGTTCTTC. Protein sequence: CASSHPFGHNEQFF.

This clone has only a few counts. V usage is TRBV5-1 and J usage is TRBJ1-4, with 10 nucleotides matching TRBD1. J gave up 8 bases and V 2 bases, and 9 bases lay outside the gene matches. CDR3 length: 16 residues. Germline CDR1 SGHRS, CDR2 YFSETQ. Here the CDR3 DNA reads TGCGCCAGCAGCTTACTACTGACAGGGGGCAGAGAAAAACTGTTTTTT. Its translation is CASSLLLTGGREKLFF.

This chain joins TRBV7-8 and TRBJ1-4; D is ambiguous. Germline V gene sequence: CDR1 SGHVS, CDR2 FQNEAQ. CDR3 size: 14 residues. V lost 1 base to trimming and J lost 7 bases, with 10 bases between them. DNA for the CDR3: TGTGCCAGCAGCTTAGTAGGGAGTGGTGAAAAACTGTTTTTT. Translation: CASSLVGSGEKLFF.

The chain carries TRBV5-4 and TRBJ1-1; TRBD1 matches 9 bases. V was pared by 4 bases and J by 2 bases, with 3 bases of the junction left unmatched. Germline V gene lookup returns CDR1 SGHNT and CDR2 YYREEE (reference sequence). This CDR3 region has 14 residues. DNA for the CDR3: TGTGCCAGCAGCCCGACAGGGGGTAACACTGAAGCTTTCTTT. Translated, it gives CASSPTGGNTEAFF.

A note on this clone: This specimen includes other DNA sequences encoding the same CDR3. The gene calls are TRBV27 and TRBJ1-5; D not certain. CDR1 and CDR2 from the germline V gene are MNHEY and SMNVEV (reference sequence). The germline V and J ends were trimmed by 3 bases and 3 bases, with 9 bases remaining between them. This CDR3 is 14 amino acids long. The DNA of the CDR3 is TGTGCCAGCAGTTTTCGAGGGTTCAATCAGCCCCAGCATTTT. It yields the protein CASSFRGFNQPQHF.

This chain connects TRBV2 to TRBJ1-2; maybe TRBD1 (5 bases). CDR1 SNHLY and CDR2 FYNNEI come from the germline V gene. Trimming pared 3 bases from V and 7 bases from J, leaving 18 bases between. The CDR3 extends over 15 amino acids. The CDR3 here is CASSDLVRGVSGYTF. CDR3 DNA: TGTGCCAGCAGTGATCTTGTCCGGGGGGTGAGTGGCTACACCTTC.

This chain uses TRBV30 with TRBJ1-2; D call uncertain. The CDR3 has 13 amino acids. Germline CDR1 reads GTSNPN; CDR2 reads SVGIG (reference sequence). V was trimmed by 2 bases and J by 0 bases, leaving 7 bases between them. CDR3 residues: CAWSKGANYGYTF. The CDR3 bases are TGTGCCTGGAGTAAGGGAGCTAACTATGGCTACACCTTC.

The chain employs TRBV7-9 and TRBJ1-4; the match to TRBD1 covers 11 bases. Germline loops: CDR1 SEHNR, CDR2 FQNEAQ (reference sequence). CDR3 size: 15 residues. V lost 5 bases to trimming and J lost 6 bases; unmatched junction nucleotides: 5. This CDR3 reads CASSTGTGGDEKLFF. The CDR3 DNA reads TGTGCCAGCAGCACCGGGACAGGGGGAGATGAAAAACTGTTTTTT.

This clone was detected once. The chain joins TRBV7-2 to TRBJ1-2, with a weak D call TRBD1 (5 bases). Looked up from germline, CDR1 is SGHTA and CDR2 is FQGNSA. The CDR3 is made up of 13 amino acids. Between the trimmed V and J ends, which lost 5 bases and 2 bases, there was a span of 9 bases. In nucleotides, the CDR3 is TGTGCCAGCAGCCACAGGAGAAACTATGGCTACACCTTC. This gives the protein CASSHRRNYGYTF.

The gene calls are TRBV21-1 and TRBJ2-7; no check of the table's D call, TRBD2, against the DNA was made. TRBV21-1 is deemed a pseudogene. CDR3 length equals 15 residues. The CDR3 sequence is CASSKWESPNHEQYF. CDR3 nucleotides: TGTGCCAGCAGCAAATGGGAGTCCCCAAACCACGAGCAGTACTTC.